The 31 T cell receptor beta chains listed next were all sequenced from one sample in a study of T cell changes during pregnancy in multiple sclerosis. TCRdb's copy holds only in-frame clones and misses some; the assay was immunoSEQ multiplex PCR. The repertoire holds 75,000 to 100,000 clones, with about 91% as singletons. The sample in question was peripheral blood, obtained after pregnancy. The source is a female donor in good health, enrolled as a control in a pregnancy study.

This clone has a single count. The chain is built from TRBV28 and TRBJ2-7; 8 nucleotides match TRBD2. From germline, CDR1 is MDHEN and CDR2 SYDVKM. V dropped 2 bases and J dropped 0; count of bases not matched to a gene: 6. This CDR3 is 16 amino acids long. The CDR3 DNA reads TGTGCCAGCAGTTTAGGTGGACTAGCACGCTCCTACGAGCAGTACTTC. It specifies CASSLGGLARSYEQYF. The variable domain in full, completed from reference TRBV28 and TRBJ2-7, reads DVKVTQSSRYLVKRTGEKVFLECVQDMDHENMFWYRQDPGLGLRLIYFSYDVKMKEKGDIPEGYSVSREKKERFSLILESASTNQTSMYLCASSLGGLARSYEQYFGPGTRLTVT.

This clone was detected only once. CDR3 sequence: CASSLSGRMGETQYF. DNA of the CDR3: TGTGCCAGCAGTTTATCGGGGAGAATGGGGGAGACCCAGTACTTC. The V gene is TRBV27, the J gene TRBJ2-5, with D possibly being TRBD2 (5 bases). This CDR3 is built from 15 residues. Trimming pared 0 bases from V and 5 bases from J, leaving 13 bases between. Germline values: CDR1 MNHEY, CDR2 SMNVEV (reference sequence).

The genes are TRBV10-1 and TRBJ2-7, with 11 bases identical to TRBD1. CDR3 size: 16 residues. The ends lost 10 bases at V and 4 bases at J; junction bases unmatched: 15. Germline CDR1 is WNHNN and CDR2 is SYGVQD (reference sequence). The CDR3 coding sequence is TGCGCCAATTTCCTCCCCTCCGGGACAGGGGGGTACGAGCAGTACTTC. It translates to CANFLPSGTGGYEQYF.

CDR3 nucleotides: TGTGCCAGCAGCCTAGATAGACAGGGGGAGGATACGCAGTATTTT. Translated: CASSLDRQGEDTQYF. The chain is built from TRBV7-2 and TRBJ2-3; 9 nucleotides agree with TRBD1. Germline values: CDR1 SGHTA, CDR2 FQGNSA. V was pared by 5 bases and J by 6 bases, with 9 bases of the junction left unmatched. The CDR3 sequence is 15 residues long.

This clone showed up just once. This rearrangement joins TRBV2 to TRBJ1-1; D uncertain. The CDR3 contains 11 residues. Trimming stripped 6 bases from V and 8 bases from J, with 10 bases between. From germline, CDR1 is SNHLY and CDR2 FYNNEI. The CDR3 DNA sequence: TGTGCCAGCAGGATACTAAACGAAGCTTTCTTT. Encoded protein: CASRILNEAFF.

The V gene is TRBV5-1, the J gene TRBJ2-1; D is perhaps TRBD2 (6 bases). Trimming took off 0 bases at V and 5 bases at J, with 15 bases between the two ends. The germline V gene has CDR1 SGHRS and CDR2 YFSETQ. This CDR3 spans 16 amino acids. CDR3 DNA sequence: TGCGCCAGCAGCTTGGCGCTTGGGCGGGGAGACAATGAGCAGTTCTTC. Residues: CASSLALGRGDNEQFF.

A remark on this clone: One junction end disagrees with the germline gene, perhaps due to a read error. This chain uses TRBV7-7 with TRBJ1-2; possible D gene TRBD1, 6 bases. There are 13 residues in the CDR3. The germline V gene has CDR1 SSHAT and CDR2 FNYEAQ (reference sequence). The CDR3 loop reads CASSLGRGDGYTF. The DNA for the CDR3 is TGTGCTAGCAGCTTAGGCAGGGGCGATGGCTACACCTTC.

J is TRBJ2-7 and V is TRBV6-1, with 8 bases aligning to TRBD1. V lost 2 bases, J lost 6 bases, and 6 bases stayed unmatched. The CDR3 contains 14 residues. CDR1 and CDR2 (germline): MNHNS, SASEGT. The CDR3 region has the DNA TGTGCCAGCAGTGAATTTGGGACAGGTGCCGAGCAGTACTTC. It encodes CASSEFGTGAEQYF.

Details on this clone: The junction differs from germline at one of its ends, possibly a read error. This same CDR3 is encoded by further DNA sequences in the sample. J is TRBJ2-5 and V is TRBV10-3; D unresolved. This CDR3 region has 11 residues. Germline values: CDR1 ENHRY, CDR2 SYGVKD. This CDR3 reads CAIRSVETQYF. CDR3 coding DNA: TGTGCTATCAGATCGGTAGAGACCCAGTACTTC.

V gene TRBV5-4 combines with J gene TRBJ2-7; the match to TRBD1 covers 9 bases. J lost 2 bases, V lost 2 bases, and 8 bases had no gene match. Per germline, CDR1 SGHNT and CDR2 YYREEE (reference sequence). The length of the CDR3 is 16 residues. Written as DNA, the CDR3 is TGTGCCAGCAGCTTACCCCAGGGACAGGGAACCTACGAGCAGTACTTC. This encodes CASSLPQGQGTYEQYF.

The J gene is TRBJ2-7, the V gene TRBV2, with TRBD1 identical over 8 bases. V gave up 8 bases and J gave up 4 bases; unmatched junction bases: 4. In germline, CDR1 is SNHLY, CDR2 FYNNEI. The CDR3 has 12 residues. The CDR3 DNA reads TGTGCCAGCGGATGGACAGGGTACGAGCAGTACTTC. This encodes CASGWTGYEQYF.

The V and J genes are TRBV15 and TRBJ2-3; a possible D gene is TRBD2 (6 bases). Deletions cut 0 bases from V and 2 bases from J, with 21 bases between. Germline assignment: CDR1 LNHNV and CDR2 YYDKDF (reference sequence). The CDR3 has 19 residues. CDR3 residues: CATSRDPLGLRGPTDTQYF. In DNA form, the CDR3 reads TGTGCCACCAGCAGAGATCCCCTGGGGTTGCGGGGCCCCACAGATACGCAGTATTTT.

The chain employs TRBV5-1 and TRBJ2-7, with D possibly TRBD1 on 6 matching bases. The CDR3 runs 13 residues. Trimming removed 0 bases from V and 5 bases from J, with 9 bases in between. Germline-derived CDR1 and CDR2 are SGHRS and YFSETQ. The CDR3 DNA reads TGCGCCAGCAGCTTGGAGGGGGACCACGAGCAGTACTTC. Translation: CASSLEGDHEQYF.

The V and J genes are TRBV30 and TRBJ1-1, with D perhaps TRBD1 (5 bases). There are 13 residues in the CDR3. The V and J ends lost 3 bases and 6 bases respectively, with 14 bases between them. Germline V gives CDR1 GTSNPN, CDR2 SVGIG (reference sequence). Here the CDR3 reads CAWSPQGPAEAFF. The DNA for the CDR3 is TGTGCCTGGAGCCCCCAGGGCCCAGCTGAAGCTTTCTTT. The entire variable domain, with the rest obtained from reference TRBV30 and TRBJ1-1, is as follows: SQTIHQWPATLVQPVGSPLSLECTVEGTSNPNLYWYRQAAGRGLQLLFYSVGIGQISSEVPQNLSASRPQDRQFILSSKKLLLSDSGFYLCAWSPQGPAEAFFGQGTRLTVV.

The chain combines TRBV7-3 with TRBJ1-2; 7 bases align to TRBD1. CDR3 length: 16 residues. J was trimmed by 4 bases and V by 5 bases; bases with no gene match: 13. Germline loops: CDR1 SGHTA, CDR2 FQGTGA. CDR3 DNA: TGTGCCAGCAGCCCGAGGACAGGCCCGACCCCCTATGGCTACACCTTC. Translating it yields CASSPRTGPTPYGYTF.

CDR3 DNA sequence: TGTGCCAGCAGCTCGGGTTACGAGCAGTACTTC. It encodes CASSSGYEQYF. This chain connects TRBV14 to TRBJ2-7; no definite D call. CDR1 and CDR2 (germline): SGHDN, FVKESK. The V and J ends lost 5 bases and 4 bases respectively, with 6 bases between them. This CDR3 is built from 11 residues.

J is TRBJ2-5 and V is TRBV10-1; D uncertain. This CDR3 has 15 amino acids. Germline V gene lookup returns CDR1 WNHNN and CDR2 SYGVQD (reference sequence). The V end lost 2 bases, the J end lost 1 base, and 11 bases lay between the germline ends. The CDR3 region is CASSEGRTSQETQYF. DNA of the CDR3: TGCGCCAGCAGTGAGGGTCGCACATCCCAAGAGACCCAGTACTTC.

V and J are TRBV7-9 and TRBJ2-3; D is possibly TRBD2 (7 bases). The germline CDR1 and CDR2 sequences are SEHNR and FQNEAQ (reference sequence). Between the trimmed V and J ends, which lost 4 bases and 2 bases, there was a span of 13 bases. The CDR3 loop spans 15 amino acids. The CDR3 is CASSSWGGLTDTQYF. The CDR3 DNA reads TGTGCCAGCAGCTCTTGGGGGGGCCTCACAGATACGCAGTATTTT.

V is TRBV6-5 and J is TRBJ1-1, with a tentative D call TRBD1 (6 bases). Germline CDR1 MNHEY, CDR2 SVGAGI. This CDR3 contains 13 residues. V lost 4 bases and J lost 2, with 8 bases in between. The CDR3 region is CASSSQGNTEAFF. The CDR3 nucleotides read TGTGCCAGCAGTTCACAGGGAAACACTGAAGCTTTCTTT.

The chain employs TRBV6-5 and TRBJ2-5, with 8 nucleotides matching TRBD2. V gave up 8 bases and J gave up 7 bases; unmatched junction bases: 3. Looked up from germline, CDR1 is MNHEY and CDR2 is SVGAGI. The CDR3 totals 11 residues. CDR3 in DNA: TGTGCCAGCTGTAGCGGGGTGACCCAGTACTTC. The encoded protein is CASCSGVTQYF.

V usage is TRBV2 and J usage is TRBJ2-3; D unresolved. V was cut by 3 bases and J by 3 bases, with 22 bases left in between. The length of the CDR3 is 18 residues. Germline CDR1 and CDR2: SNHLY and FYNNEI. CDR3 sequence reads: CASSELVLARGGTDTQYF. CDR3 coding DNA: TGTGCCAGCAGTGAGTTAGTATTGGCTAGAGGTGGGACAGATACGCAGTATTTT. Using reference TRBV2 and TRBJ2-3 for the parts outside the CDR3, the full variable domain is EPEVTQTPSHQVTQMGQEVILRCVPISNHLYFYWYRQILGQKVEFLVSFYNNEISEKSEIFDDQFSVERPDGSNFTLKIRSTKLEDSAMYFCASSELVLARGGTDTQYFGPGTRLTVL.

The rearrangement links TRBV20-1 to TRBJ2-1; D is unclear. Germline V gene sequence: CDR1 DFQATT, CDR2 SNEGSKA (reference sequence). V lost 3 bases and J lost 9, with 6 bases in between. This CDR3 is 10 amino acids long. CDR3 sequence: CSASLGEQFF. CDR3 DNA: TGCAGTGCTAGTCTCGGTGAGCAGTTCTTC.

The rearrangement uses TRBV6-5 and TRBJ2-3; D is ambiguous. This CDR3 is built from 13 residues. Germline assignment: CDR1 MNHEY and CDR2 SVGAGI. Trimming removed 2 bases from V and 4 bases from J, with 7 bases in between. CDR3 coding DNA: TGTGCCAGCAGTTACCACAATCCAGATACGCAGTATTTT. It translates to CASSYHNPDTQYF.

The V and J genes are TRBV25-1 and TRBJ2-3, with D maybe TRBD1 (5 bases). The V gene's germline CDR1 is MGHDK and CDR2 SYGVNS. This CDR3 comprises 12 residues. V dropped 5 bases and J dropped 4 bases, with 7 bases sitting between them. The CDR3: CASSPGPDTQYF. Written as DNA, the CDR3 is TGTGCCAGCAGTCCAGGGCCAGATACGCAGTATTTT.

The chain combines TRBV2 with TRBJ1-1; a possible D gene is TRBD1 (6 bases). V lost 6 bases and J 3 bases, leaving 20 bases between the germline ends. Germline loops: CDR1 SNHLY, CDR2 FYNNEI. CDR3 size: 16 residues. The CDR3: CASRDGTPLKDTEAFF. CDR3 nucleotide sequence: TGTGCCAGCAGAGATGGGACACCCCTTAAGGACACTGAAGCTTTCTTT.

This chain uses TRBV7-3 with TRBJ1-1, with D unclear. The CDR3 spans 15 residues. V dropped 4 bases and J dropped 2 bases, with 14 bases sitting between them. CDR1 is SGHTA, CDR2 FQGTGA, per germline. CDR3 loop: CASSSSGRPNTEAFF. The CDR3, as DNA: TGTGCCAGCAGCTCCAGTGGCAGGCCCAACACTGAAGCTTTCTTT.

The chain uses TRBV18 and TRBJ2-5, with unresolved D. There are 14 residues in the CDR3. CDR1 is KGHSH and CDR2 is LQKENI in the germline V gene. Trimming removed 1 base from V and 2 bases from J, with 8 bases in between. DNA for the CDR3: TGTGCCAGCTCACCACTCAGCGCACAAGAGACCCAGTACTTC. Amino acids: CASSPLSAQETQYF.

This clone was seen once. CDR3 DNA sequence: TGCAGCGTTGCGGGTGGACACCCCTACGAGCAGTACTTC. Its protein is CSVAGGHPYEQYF. The rearrangement links TRBV29-1 to TRBJ2-7; tentative D call: TRBD1 (5 bases). CDR1 is SQVTM and CDR2 is ANQGSEA in the germline V gene. This CDR3 is built from 13 residues. Between the trimmed V and J ends, which lost 4 bases and 2 bases, there was a span of 12 bases.

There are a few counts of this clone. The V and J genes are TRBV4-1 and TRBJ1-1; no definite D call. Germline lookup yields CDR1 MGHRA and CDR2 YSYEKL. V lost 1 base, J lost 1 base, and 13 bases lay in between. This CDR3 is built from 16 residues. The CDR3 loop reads CASSQVTAFQNTEAFF. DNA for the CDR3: TGCGCCAGCAGCCAAGTTACAGCCTTTCAGAACACTGAAGCTTTCTTT.

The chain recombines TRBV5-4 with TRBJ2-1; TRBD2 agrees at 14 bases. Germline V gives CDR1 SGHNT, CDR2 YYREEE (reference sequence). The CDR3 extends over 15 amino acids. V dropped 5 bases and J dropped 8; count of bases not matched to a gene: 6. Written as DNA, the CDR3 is TGTGCCAGCAGACAGACTAGCGGGGGGGTGGATGAGCAGTTCTTC. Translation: CASRQTSGGVDEQFF.

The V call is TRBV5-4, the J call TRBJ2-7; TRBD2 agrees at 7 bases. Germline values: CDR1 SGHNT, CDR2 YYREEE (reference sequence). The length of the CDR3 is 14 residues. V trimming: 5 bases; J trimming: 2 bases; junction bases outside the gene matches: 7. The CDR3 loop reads CASSPTSRAYEQYF. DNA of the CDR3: TGTGCCAGCAGTCCGACTAGCAGGGCCTACGAGCAGTACTTC. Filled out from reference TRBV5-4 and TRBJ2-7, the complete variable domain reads ETGVTQSPTHLIKTRGQQVTLRCSSQSGHNTVSWYQQALGQGPQFIFQYYREEENGRGNFPPRFSGLQFPNYSSELNVNALELDDSALYLCASSPTSRAYEQYFGPGTRLTVT.